The 13 T cell receptor beta chains listed next were all sequenced from one sample in a study of cytomegalovirus exposure and HLA in healthy donors. The PCR had 60 Vbeta and 13 Jbeta primers. The table came from immunoSEQ multiplex PCR; TCRdb's copy has only in-frame clones and leaves some out. The sample comprises about 200,000 clones, roughly four fifths of which are singletons, and 1.5% to 2% rests with the top ten. Sequenced input: PBMCs. The origin of the receptors is a man aged 25-45 years in good health and CMV-seronegative.

This chain uses TRBV9 with TRBJ2-4; 10 nucleotides align to TRBD1. Germline assignment: CDR1 SGDLS and CDR2 YYNGEE. The CDR3 consists of 15 residues. Trimming cost V 3 bases and J 4 bases; bases outside gene matches: 4. In DNA form, the CDR3 reads TGTGCCAGCAGCGATGGGGACAGGGGTAAAAACATTCAGTACTTC. Translating it yields CASSDGDRGKNIQYF.

V is TRBV7-9 and J is TRBJ1-6; D call uncertain. V was shortened by 1 base and J by 4 bases, with 8 bases between the two germline ends. This CDR3 contains 15 residues. Germline V CDR1 and CDR2: SEHNR, FQNEAQ (reference sequence). In DNA form, the CDR3 reads TGTGCCAGCAGCTTAGGGGGAGCGTATAATTCACCCCTCCACTTT. It is translated as CASSLGGAYNSPLHF.

CDR3 loop: CASSRTSGGSYEQYF. In DNA, the CDR3 is TGTGCCAGCAGTCGGACTAGCGGAGGCTCCTACGAGCAGTACTTC. The rearrangement uses TRBV2 and TRBJ2-7, with 10 nucleotides matching TRBD2. V lost 5 bases to trimming and J lost 0 bases; unmatched junction nucleotides: 4. The germline gives CDR1 SNHLY, CDR2 FYNNEI. This CDR3 is 15 amino acids long.

The rearrangement uses TRBV6-5 and TRBJ2-7; the D is unclear. The V end lost 5 bases, the J end lost 0 bases, and 11 bases lay between the germline ends. The CDR3 totals 14 residues. Germline CDR1 is MNHEY and CDR2 is SVGAGI. The CDR3 is CASSKDIVSYEQYF. DNA for the CDR3: TGTGCCAGCAGTAAAGATATAGTCTCCTACGAGCAGTACTTC.

This clone has just one count. The rearrangement uses TRBV29-1 and TRBJ2-1; 8 bases align to TRBD2. The V and J ends lost 6 bases and 4 bases, in that order; junction bases with no gene match: 8. Germline V gene lookup returns CDR1 SQVTM and CDR2 ANQGSEA. The CDR3 sequence is 14 residues long. The DNA of the CDR3 is TGCAGCGTCGTACCCGGGGGGGCATACAATGAGCAGTTCTTC. This encodes CSVVPGGAYNEQFF.

The rearrangement uses TRBV19 and TRBJ1-6; D unresolved. From germline, CDR1 is LNHDA and CDR2 SQIVND (reference sequence). The CDR3 is made up of 13 amino acids. Trimming removed 6 bases from V and 9 bases from J, with 12 bases in between. CDR3 DNA: TGTGCCAGTAGCCAGACTGGCGGTTCACCCCTCCACTTT. Amino acids: CASSQTGGSPLHF. The whole variable domain, remainder taken from reference TRBV19 and TRBJ1-6, is DGGITQSPKYLFRKEGQNVTLSCEQNLNHDAMYWYRQDPGQGLRLIYYSQIVNDFQKGDIAEGYSVSREKKESFPLTVTSAQKNPTAFYLCASSQTGGSPLHFGNGTRLTVT.

V is TRBV19 and J is TRBJ1-1; 9 nucleotides line up with TRBD1. The CDR3 loop spans 13 amino acids. With 7 bases clipped from V and 3 bases from J, the junction kept 3 bases outside the gene matches. Germline V gives CDR1 LNHDA, CDR2 SQIVND (reference sequence). CDR3 region: CASKRQGDTEAFF. As DNA, the CDR3 is TGTGCCAGTAAGAGACAGGGGGACACTGAAGCTTTCTTT.

The chain couples TRBV19 to TRBJ2-3, with 10 bases lining up with TRBD2. Germline lookup yields CDR1 LNHDA and CDR2 SQIVND (reference sequence). This CDR3 is built from 16 residues. Trimming removed 1 base from V and 2 bases from J; junction bases left unmatched: 3. CDR3 in amino acids: CASSIGTSGYTDTQYF. CDR3 DNA sequence: TGTGCCAGTAGTATAGGGACTAGCGGATACACAGATACGCAGTATTTT.

The V and J genes are TRBV6-1 and TRBJ2-7, with D perhaps TRBD1 (5 bases). The CDR3 extends over 12 amino acids. Germline-derived CDR1 and CDR2 are MNHNS and SASEGT. Trimming cost V 3 bases and J 2 bases, with 5 bases left between them. This CDR3 reads CASSETAYEQYF. CDR3 sequence (DNA): TGTGCCAGCAGTGAGACAGCCTACGAGCAGTACTTC.

V and J are TRBV28 and TRBJ2-5; D is unresolved. In germline, CDR1 is MDHEN, CDR2 SYDVKM. The CDR3 spans 14 residues. Trimming cost V 3 bases and J 0 bases, with 8 bases left between them. The CDR3 DNA reads as TGTGCCAGCAGTTTCGTACTGAACCAAGAGACCCAGTACTTC. Its translation is CASSFVLNQETQYF.

The rearrangement uses TRBV2 and TRBJ2-7; TRBD1 matches at 11 bases. V lost 6 bases and J lost 3; bases outside the gene matches: 4. This CDR3 spans 14 amino acids. Looked up from germline, CDR1 is SNHLY and CDR2 is FYNNEI. The CDR3 DNA reads TGTGCCAGCAGCGGGACAGGGGGGGGCTACGAGCAGTACTTC. This gives the protein CASSGTGGGYEQYF.

This chain uses TRBV7-3 with TRBJ2-6, with 8 bases fitting TRBD2. V was pared by 4 bases and J by 3 bases, with 11 bases of the junction left unmatched. The germline V gene encodes CDR1 SGHTA and CDR2 FQGTGA. The CDR3 runs 18 residues. CDR3 nucleotides: TGTGCCAGCAGCTACGCCGGACTAGCATTAGGTGGGGCCAACGTCCTGACTTTC. Protein sequence: CASSYAGLALGGANVLTF.

The J gene is TRBJ2-3, the V gene TRBV6-1, with D hard to call. V was cut by 3 bases and J by 2 bases, with 3 bases left in between. CDR1 and CDR2 from the germline V gene are MNHNS and SASEGT. CDR3 length: 12 residues. The CDR3, as DNA: TGTGCCAGCAGTGATTACACAGATACGCAGTATTTT. Amino acid sequence: CASSDYTDTQYF.